A selection of T cell receptor beta chains follows, all from one sample in a study of HIV-infected children after antiretroviral therapy interruption. TCRdb used MiXCR to reprocess the 3' RACE reads, holding one entry per CDR3 protein. The table includes more than 85,000 distinct CDR3 sequences, roughly 6.7% detected once. Sequencing was performed on CD45RA+ CD4+ T cells from PBMCs, pooled from several time points, taken from a donor given antiretroviral therapy, either interrupted or continuous. The receptors were sampled from a pool of human donors with HIV. Both conserved end residues are part of each CDR3. Each record gives: V gene, J gene, D gene, clone size, CDR3 length, CDR3 DNA, CDR3 protein. D genes are given only for firm matches. Some rows mark clone size as missing; the rest say once, few, many or name a class of expanded clone.

TRBV5-1	TRBJ1-3	-	few	15	TGCGCCAGCAGCTTTCAGGGCGCCTCTGGAAACACCATATATTTT	CASSFQGASGNTIYF
TRBV10-2	TRBJ1-5	-	many	15	TGCGCCAGCAGGAGGGTGGGAGACGGCAATCAGCCCCAGCATTTT	CASRRVGDGNQPQHF
TRBV3-1	TRBJ2-7	-	-	17	TGTGCCAGCAGCCAAAGGACAGCCTTCCCAAACCTCGACGAGCAGTACTTC	CASSQRTAFPNLDEQYF
TRBV10-3	TRBJ1-2	TRBD1	many	14	TGTGCCATCAGTGGTCCGGGACAGGGGATCGGCTACACCTTC	CAISGPGQGIGYTF
TRBV4-1	TRBJ2-7	TRBD1	few	17	TGCGCCAGCAGCCGGGTAGTTGGACAGGGGGGATCCTACGAGCAGTACTTC	CASSRVVGQGGSYEQYF
TRBV2	TRBJ2-3	TRBD1	-	15	TGTGCCAGCAGGGTGGCAGGGGGCGCGGGAGATACGCAGTATTTT	CASRVAGGAGDTQYF
TRBV5-1	TRBJ2-3	-	many	14	TGCGCCAGCAGCTTCGCAGGGGAAGGGAGTACGCAGTATTTT	CASSFAGEGSTQYF
TRBV7-2	TRBJ2-2	-	-	12	TGTGCCAGCAGCTTACCGGGGGGGGAGCTGTTTTTT	CASSLPGGELFF
TRBV19	TRBJ1-5	-	-	15	TGTGCCAGTAGTATAGTACATTATAGCAATCAGCCCCAGCATTTT	CASSIVHYSNQPQHF
TRBV7-6	TRBJ1-1	TRBD1	few	14	TGTGCCAGCAGCTTTGACAGGGGGATCACTGAAGCTTTCTTT	CASSFDRGITEAFF
TRBV6-1	TRBJ2-6	-	-	16	TGTGCCAGCGGAAAGGACGGTGGTTGGGGGGCCAACGTCCTGACTTTC	CASGKDGGWGANVLTF
TRBV12-3/TRBV12-4	TRBJ1-4	-	few	14	TGTGCCAGCAGTTTTTTATCAACTAATGAAAAACTGTTTTTT	CASSFLSTNEKLFF
TRBV5-1	TRBJ1-1	-	many	13	TGCGCCAGCAGCTTGGGGGTGCGCACTGAAGCTTTCTTT	CASSLGVRTEAFF
TRBV7-3	TRBJ2-2	-	few	16	TGTGCCAGCAGCCCAGGGGGGGGCCCGAACACCGGGGAGCTGTTTTTT	CASSPGGGPNTGELFF
TRBV7-3	TRBJ2-1	-	few	15	TGTGCCAGCAGCTTAATCGCCGGGGCGTACAATGAGCAGTTCTTC	CASSLIAGAYNEQFF
TRBV29-1	TRBJ1-6	TRBD1	many	15	TGCAGCGCTATAACACAGGGGTGGGATAATTCACCCCTCCACTTT	CSAITQGWDNSPLHF
TRBV18	TRBJ1-1	-	few	15	TGTGCCAGCTCACCACCCCCTATAGGGGAGACTGAAGCTTTCTTT	CASSPPPIGETEAFF
TRBV10-3	TRBJ2-7	TRBD2	-	17	TGTGCCATCAATCCCGGAGTAGCGGGGGGGCACTCCTACGAGCAGTACTTC	CAINPGVAGGHSYEQYF
TRBV7-6	TRBJ2-7	-	many	14	TGTGCCAGCAGCTTGCAGTCCCTTTCCTACGAGCAGTACTTC	CASSLQSLSYEQYF
TRBV5-1	TRBJ1-2	-	few	14	TGCGCCAGCAGCTTTTCGGGGGTTTTCTATGGCTACACCTTC	CASSFSGVFYGYTF
TRBV19	TRBJ2-3	-	-	14	TGTGCCAGTAGTATTCTAACGAGGACAGATACGCAGTATTTT	CASSILTRTDTQYF
TRBV24-1	TRBJ2-5	-	many	16	TGTGCCACCAGTGACGAGACTGTGGACCTACGGGGGACCCAGTACTTC	CATSDETVDLRGTQYF
TRBV6-6	TRBJ2-1	TRBD1	-	18	TGTGCCAGCAGTTACTCCCAGACAGGGGGCTTGTATGGCAATGAGCAGTTCTTC	CASSYSQTGGLYGNEQFF
TRBV20-1	TRBJ2-2	-	many	13	TGCAGTGCCAGAGGTTTGCAAACCGGGGAGCTGTTTTTT	CSARGLQTGELFF
TRBV5-5	TRBJ1-1	-	few	12	TGTGCCAGCAGCTTCAGGAACACTGAAGCTTTCTTT	CASSFRNTEAFF
TRBV5-4	TRBJ2-7	-	many	15	TGTGCCAGCATCCTCTCTCAGGTCAGGAACTACGAGCAGTACTTC	CASILSQVRNYEQYF
TRBV19	TRBJ2-6	-	many	15	TGTGCCAGCGACAGACCGAGCTCTGGGGCCAACGTCCTGACTTTC	CASDRPSSGANVLTF
TRBV29-1	TRBJ1-2	-	many	12	TGCAGCGCCCGAACAGGAATTCATGGCTACACCTTC	CSARTGIHGYTF
TRBV7-6	TRBJ2-7	TRBD1	many	15	TGTGCCAGCGGATTTCACAGGGGGCATACTTACGAGCAGTACTTC	CASGFHRGHTYEQYF